This T cell receptor beta chain was recovered during a study of T cell responses to AZD1222 COVID-19 vaccine. This clone appeared a single time. Trimming at V came to 0 bases and at J to 3 bases, leaving 4 bases not matched to a gene. Germline V gene data show CDR1 as SGHRS and CDR2 as YFSETQ. The CDR3 contains 15 residues. Using immunoSEQ multiplex PCR, the repertoire was profiled, and TCRdb retains in-frame clones only, with some absent. The sample shows more than 95,000 clones, about 90% of them seen only once. The rearrangement uses TRBV5-1 and TRBJ2-5; 8 positions match TRBD2. The input for sequencing was peripheral blood, taken 28 days after the second AZD1222 dose. The sequence was collected from an adult who received the AZD1222 COVID-19 vaccine. This chain's CDR3 is CASSLAGTREETQYF. The CDR3 nucleotides read TGCGCCAGCAGCTTGGCCGGGACTAGAGAAGAGACCCAGTACTTC.